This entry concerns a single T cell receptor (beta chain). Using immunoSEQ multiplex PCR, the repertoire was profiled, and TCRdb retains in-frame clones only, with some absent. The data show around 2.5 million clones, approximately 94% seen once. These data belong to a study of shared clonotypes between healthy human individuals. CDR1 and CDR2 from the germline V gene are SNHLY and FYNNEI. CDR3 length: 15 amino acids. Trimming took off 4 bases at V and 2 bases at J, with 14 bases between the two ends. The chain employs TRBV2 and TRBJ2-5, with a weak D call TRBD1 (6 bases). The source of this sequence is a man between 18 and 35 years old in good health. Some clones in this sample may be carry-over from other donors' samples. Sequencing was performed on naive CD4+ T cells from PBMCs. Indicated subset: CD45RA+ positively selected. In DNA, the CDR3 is TGTGCCAGCAGTGCTGTTTTGAGGGGGCAAGAGACCCAGTACTTC. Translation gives CASSAVLRGQETQYF.